These 21 T cell receptor beta chains came from one sample sequenced in a study of blood T cell repertoires in COVID-19. Assay: immunoSEQ multiplex PCR; the TCRdb copy retains only in-frame clones and omits some. The profile shows over 200,000 clones, 70% to 90% of them singletons. Specimen: peripheral blood. Source of these receptors: a woman between 50 and 59 years old with acute or convalescent COVID-19.

This rearrangement joins TRBV3-1 (or the pseudogene TRBV3-2) to TRBJ2-7; 8 bases are shared with TRBD1. In germline, CDR1 is LGHDT, CDR2 YNNKEL (reference sequence). CDR3 length equals 15 residues. J gave up 3 bases and V 4 bases, and 8 bases lay outside the gene matches. The CDR3 DNA sequence: TGTGCCAGCAGCCGTGCCCAGGGGGCTGGCTACGAGCAGTACTTC. This codes for CASSRAQGAGYEQYF.

This chain links TRBV7-3 with TRBJ1-2, with 7 bases matching TRBD1. The germline gives CDR1 SGHTA, CDR2 FQGTGA. The CDR3 totals 13 residues. V was clipped by 5 bases and J by 8 bases; unmatched bases: 8. The CDR3 DNA is TGTGCCAGCAGCACTCTCGCGGGACAGGGCTACACCTTC. It codes for CASSTLAGQGYTF.

The chain employs TRBV6-5 and TRBJ1-5; D is undetermined. The CDR3 is 14 residues long. V lost 6 bases to trimming and J lost 11 bases, with 20 bases between them. Germline lookup yields CDR1 MNHEY and CDR2 SVGAGI. The CDR3 spells CASSVSSAGTAQHF. The CDR3 DNA follows: TGTGCCAGCAGCGTCTCATCGGCGGGTACGGCCCAGCATTTT.

The count of this clone is one. The V gene is TRBV28, the J gene TRBJ1-5, with D uncertain. The V end was cut by 3 bases, the J end by 0 bases, with 12 bases between. Germline CDR1 MDHEN, CDR2 SYDVKM. The CDR3 consists of 16 residues. In DNA form, the CDR3 reads TGTGCCAGCAGTTTCGGCCAGGTATATAGCAATCAGCCCCAGCATTTT. Translating gives CASSFGQVYSNQPQHF.

The V gene is TRBV28, the J gene TRBJ2-7; 8 nucleotides line up with TRBD2. The germline V gene encodes CDR1 MDHEN and CDR2 SYDVKM. The CDR3 contains 14 residues. V lost 3 bases, J lost 7 bases, and 8 bases stayed unmatched. CDR3 sequence: CASSLIGRAGEQYF. DNA of the CDR3: TGTGCCAGCAGTTTGATCGGGAGGGCGGGTGAGCAGTACTTC.

The chain combines TRBV7-3 with TRBJ1-5; weak D call: TRBD1 (6 bases). V gave up 5 bases and J gave up 4 bases, with 15 bases separating them. Germline V lookup: CDR1 SGHTA, CDR2 FQGTGA. The CDR3 extends over 15 amino acids. CDR3 bases: TGTGCCAGCAGCCCCACCGGGACATCAAATCAGCCCCAGCATTTT. Translating it yields CASSPTGTSNQPQHF.

This clone came up once. The CDR3 sequence: CASSPTGNTEAFF. The DNA of the CDR3 is TGTGCCAGCAGCCCGACGGGGAACACTGAAGCTTTCTTT. The chain combines TRBV9 with TRBJ1-1, with D uncertain. The V gene's germline CDR1 is SGDLS and CDR2 YYNGEE. The CDR3 length is 13 residues. Trimming cost V 4 bases and J 1 base, with 8 bases left between them.

V usage is TRBV29-1 and J usage is TRBJ2-7; 7 bases match TRBD2. The CDR3 sequence is 13 residues long. CDR1 and CDR2 from the germline V gene are SQVTM and ANQGSEA. The V and J ends lost 3 bases and 1 base, in that order; junction bases with no gene match: 3. CDR3 nucleotides: TGCAGCGTTGATTTCGGGGGGTCCTACGAGCAGTACTTC. Translation gives CSVDFGGSYEQYF.

This chain uses TRBV7-9 with TRBJ2-2; 7 bases align to TRBD2. The CDR3 is 15 amino acids. V was clipped by 5 bases and J by 6 bases; unmatched bases: 9. Germline-derived CDR1 and CDR2 are SEHNR and FQNEAQ (reference sequence). CDR3 sequence: CASSPRTRRAGELFF. In DNA, the CDR3 is TGTGCCAGCAGCCCGCGGACTAGAAGGGCCGGGGAGCTGTTTTTT.

The chain uses TRBV24-1 and TRBJ2-1; 8 bases match TRBD2. J was trimmed by 4 bases and V by 3 bases; bases with no gene match: 7. The germline V gene encodes CDR1 KGHDR and CDR2 SFDVKD. This CDR3 region has 16 residues. CDR3: CATSDPGVAGYNEQFF. The DNA of the CDR3 is TGTGCCACCAGTGATCCCGGGGTAGCGGGGTACAATGAGCAGTTCTTC.

The chain carries TRBV28 and TRBJ2-7, with TRBD2 as a possible D gene (5 bases). Trimming pared 2 bases from V and 4 bases from J, leaving 21 bases between. The germline V gene encodes CDR1 MDHEN and CDR2 SYDVKM. The CDR3 is made up of 17 amino acids. The CDR3 sequence: CASSLLTSSFVYYEQYF. The CDR3, as DNA: TGTGCCAGCAGTTTACTCACATCTAGCTTCGTCTATTACGAGCAGTACTTC.

The V call is TRBV5-1, the J call TRBJ1-5, with 8 nucleotides matching TRBD1. V shed 0 bases, J shed 5 bases, and the junction held 1 base outside the gene matches. Germline V gene data show CDR1 as SGHRS and CDR2 as YFSETQ. This CDR3 contains 14 residues. The CDR3 loop reads CASSLAGGHQPQHF. As DNA, the CDR3 is TGCGCCAGCAGCTTGGCAGGGGGCCATCAGCCCCAGCATTTT.

The V gene is TRBV30, the J gene TRBJ2-5; 10 positions agree with TRBD2. The junction had 13 bases not matched to a gene; V was cut back by 1 base and J by 2 bases. This CDR3 is built from 18 residues. Germline CDR1 is GTSNPN and CDR2 is SVGIG (reference sequence). DNA of the CDR3: TGTGCCTGGAGTGCCCGCCAACTAGCGGGGATGATTCAAGAGACCCAGTACTTC. Translated: CAWSARQLAGMIQETQYF.

The CDR3 bases are TGTGCCAGCAGCCGGGACAGGGTGGAGGAAAAACTGTTTTTT. Translating it yields CASSRDRVEEKLFF. This chain links TRBV28 with TRBJ1-4, with 9 bases that match TRBD1. Germline V gene lookup returns CDR1 MDHEN and CDR2 SYDVKM. There are 14 residues in the CDR3. J lost 8 bases, V lost 6 bases, and 7 bases had no gene match. The entire variable domain, with the rest obtained from reference TRBV28 and TRBJ1-4, is as follows: DVKVTQSSRYLVKRTGEKVFLECVQDMDHENMFWYRQDPGLGLRLIYFSYDVKMKEKGDIPEGYSVSREKKERFSLILESASTNQTSMYLCASSRDRVEEKLFFGSGTQLSVL.

The CDR3: CASSQDMAGTNTEAFF. The CDR3, as DNA: TGCGCCAGCAGCCAAGATATGGCAGGCACGAACACTGAAGCTTTCTTT. The chain recombines TRBV4-3 with TRBJ1-1; D gene unclear. With 0 bases removed from V and 1 base from J, the gap between germline ends came to 12 bases. The CDR3 totals 16 residues. The germline CDR1 and CDR2 sequences are LGHNA and YSLEER.

In the case of this clone: Different DNA sequences within this sample yield the same CDR3. The genes are TRBV12-3 or TRBV12-4 and TRBJ2-7, with D unresolved. With 3 bases removed from V and 3 bases from J, the gap between germline ends came to 6 bases. The CDR3 is made up of 12 amino acids. Written as DNA, the CDR3 is TGTGCCAGCAGTTTCCACAGCTACGAGCAGTACTTC. Protein product: CASSFHSYEQYF.

CDR3 amino acids: CASSYSGTGGYTF. The CDR3 region has the DNA TGTGCCAGCAGTTACTCGGGGACAGGGGGCTACACCTTC. The chain joins TRBV6-5 to TRBJ1-2; TRBD1 matches 9 bases. Germline CDR1 MNHEY, CDR2 SVGAGI. The CDR3 extends over 13 amino acids. J lost 8 bases, V lost 0 bases, and 1 base had no gene match.

This sequence joins TRBV19 and TRBJ2-2; no clear D gene. The V end was cut by 6 bases, the J end by 5 bases, with 7 bases between. CDR3 length equals 12 residues. The germline V gene has CDR1 LNHDA and CDR2 SQIVND (reference sequence). CDR3 nucleotide sequence: TGTGCCAGTAGGGAGCGTACCGGGGAGCTGTTTTTT. Amino acids: CASRERTGELFF. The full variable domain, its missing parts supplied by reference TRBV19 and TRBJ2-2, is DGGITQSPKYLFRKEGQNVTLSCEQNLNHDAMYWYRQDPGQGLRLIYYSQIVNDFQKGDIAEGYSVSREKKESFPLTVTSAQKNPTAFYLCASRERTGELFFGEGSRLTVL.

The chain recombines TRBV27 with TRBJ2-3, with D perhaps matching TRBD2 (6 bases). V lost 1 base and J lost 3, with 17 bases in between. CDR1 is MNHEY, CDR2 SMNVEV, per germline (reference sequence). This CDR3 has 17 amino acids. CDR3 amino acids: CASSLFGRGLGTDTQYF. In DNA, the CDR3 is TGTGCCAGCAGTTTATTTGGTCGGGGGTTAGGTACAGATACGCAGTATTTT.

The rearrangement links TRBV5-6 to TRBJ1-4; weak D call: TRBD1 (6 bases). Between the trimmed V and J ends, which lost 2 bases and 4 bases, there was a span of 9 bases. Germline V gives CDR1 SGHDT, CDR2 YYEEEE. The CDR3 loop spans 14 amino acids. CDR3 coding DNA: TGTGCCAGCAGCTTTGACAGGTATAATGAAAAACTGTTTTTT. Its translation is CASSFDRYNEKLFF.

The genes are TRBV28 and TRBJ1-6, with D uncertain. Trimming removed 5 bases at V and 5 bases at J, with 13 bases between. Germline CDR1 is MDHEN and CDR2 is SYDVKM. This CDR3 spans 15 amino acids. CDR3 DNA sequence: TGTGCCAGCAGTCCGGACTCGGTTCATAATTCACCCCTCCACTTT. Encoded protein: CASSPDSVHNSPLHF.